The next 20 T cell receptor beta chains were all read from a single sample in a study of T-cell memory formation after mild COVID-19. In TCRdb, the 5' RACE reads were re-called with MiXCR into one record per CDR3 protein. The sample carries around 210,000 distinct CDR3 sequences, around 9.1% recorded once. The source material was PBMCs or a T cell subset sorted from them (not recorded which). Source of these receptors: a man aged 18-30 years who had mild COVID-19 (a few samples of this study predate the infection). Cell type and time point are not known.

This clonotype was counted a few times. The chain carries TRBV6-6 and TRBJ2-7; TRBD2 might be the D (5 bases). Trimming took off 7 bases at V and 2 bases at J, with 12 bases between the two ends. This CDR3 spans 13 amino acids. Germline CDR1 MNHNY, CDR2 SVGAGI (reference sequence). The chain's CDR3 is CASTPAGTYEQYV. The DNA of the CDR3 is TGTGCCAGCACCCCCGCCGGGACCTACGAGCAGTACGTC.

There are many counts of this clonotype. The chain recombines TRBV6-1 with TRBJ2-3; D possibly corresponds to TRBD2 (5 bases). Germline V lookup: CDR1 MNHNS, CDR2 SASEGT. This CDR3 is 13 amino acids long. Trimming shortened V by 2 bases and J by 3 bases, and 6 bases separated the two germline ends. The CDR3 nucleotides are TGTGCCAGCAGTGAAAGGGAGACAGATACGCAGTATTTT. The encoded protein is CASSERETDTQYF.

This clonotype has just a few counts. V is TRBV6-1 and J is TRBJ2-7; 8 bases map to TRBD1. J lost 1 base, V lost 0 bases, and 2 bases had no gene match. The CDR3 sequence is 15 residues long. The germline V gene has CDR1 MNHNS and CDR2 SASEGT. The CDR3 sequence: CASSEAGQVSYEQYF. For the CDR3, the DNA is TGTGCCAGCAGTGAAGCGGGACAGGTATCCTACGAGCAGTACTTC.

In its sample, this clonotype was seen a few times. This chain connects TRBV6-5 to TRBJ1-4, with D possibly matching TRBD1 (6 bases). This CDR3 has 15 amino acids. Per the germline V gene, CDR1 is MNHEY and CDR2 is SVGAGI. The V and J ends lost 6 bases and 4 bases respectively, with 15 bases between them. CDR3 bases: TGTGCCAGCAGACGACGAGGGGGGATTAATGAAAAACTGTTTTTT. Its protein product is CASRRRGGINEKLFF.

This clonotype qualifies as medium-sized. The chain recombines TRBV4-2 with TRBJ1-1; D remains unclear. The V gene's germline CDR1 is LGHNA and CDR2 YNFKEQ. This CDR3 has 14 residues. Trimming cost V 0 bases and J 5 bases, with 10 bases left between them. The chain's CDR3 is CASSQDSTATEAFF. DNA for the CDR3: TGTGCCAGCAGCCAAGATTCTACTGCTACTGAAGCTTTCTTT.

The rearrangement links TRBV5-4 to TRBJ2-3; D ambiguous. CDR1 is SGHNT and CDR2 is YYREEE in the germline V gene (reference sequence). This CDR3 is 13 amino acids long. Between the trimmed V and J ends, which lost 4 bases and 9 bases, there was a span of 15 bases. The CDR3 DNA reads as TGTGCCAGCAGCCTGTCCCTATTAGACACGCAGTATTTT. The encoded protein is CASSLSLLDTQYF.

The sample holds a few counts of this clonotype. The chain employs TRBV12-3 or TRBV12-4 and TRBJ2-7, with TRBD2 as a possible D gene (5 bases). The CDR3 consists of 15 residues. V shed 3 bases and J shed 4 bases, with 16 bases lying between them. CDR3 protein: CASSFSSVGGYEQYF. CDR3 sequence (DNA): TGTGCCAGCAGTTTTAGTTCGGTCGGCGGGTACGAGCAGTACTTC.

The CDR3: CATSDPTVNTGELFF. For the CDR3, the DNA is TGTGCCACCAGTGATCCGACAGTGAACACCGGGGAGCTGTTTTTT. The gene calls are TRBV24-1 and TRBJ2-2, with a possible D match to TRBD1 (5 bases). Germline V gene data show CDR1 as KGHDR and CDR2 as SFDVKD. This CDR3 is 15 amino acids long. Trimming took off 3 bases at V and 1 base at J, with 8 bases between the two ends.

This clonotype was detected a few times. This sequence joins TRBV7-6 and TRBJ1-1, with D perhaps matching TRBD1 (6 bases). Looked up from germline, CDR1 is SGHVS and CDR2 is FNYEAQ. CDR3 length: 15 amino acids. The V end was cut by 6 bases, the J end by 3 bases, with 17 bases between. DNA of the CDR3: TGTGCCAGCAGGAAACAGGGACCCCGGGACACTGAAGCTTTCTTT. The encoded protein is CASRKQGPRDTEAFF.

This chain links TRBV20-1 with TRBJ1-6; D uncertain. The germline V gene encodes CDR1 DFQATT and CDR2 SNEGSKA (reference sequence). The CDR3 spans 14 residues. V was cut by 3 bases and J by 0 bases, with 6 bases left in between. CDR3 sequence: CSARVSSYNSPLHF. The CDR3 DNA reads as TGCAGTGCTAGGGTGAGCTCCTATAATTCACCCCTCCACTTT.

In its sample, this clonotype was seen a few times. The rearrangement links TRBV4-1 to TRBJ2-5, with D possibly being TRBD1 (6 bases). In germline, CDR1 is MGHRA, CDR2 YSYEKL. The CDR3 sequence is 15 residues long. V was cut by 2 bases and J by 1 base, with 11 bases left in between. Here the CDR3 DNA reads TGCGCCAGCAGCCAACTGGGGACACCCCAAGAGACCCAGTACTTC. Its translation: CASSQLGTPQETQYF.

This clonotype was seen more than once but under ten times. The rearrangement uses TRBV5-1 and TRBJ2-5, with no clear D. Trimming pared 0 bases from V and 7 bases from J, leaving 10 bases between. The CDR3 spans 13 residues. In germline, CDR1 is SGHRS, CDR2 YFSETQ. CDR3 region: CASSLEWEGTQYF. The CDR3 region has the DNA TGCGCCAGCAGCTTGGAGTGGGAAGGGACCCAGTACTTC.

This clonotype was counted ten times or more. The chain carries TRBV4-1 and TRBJ1-6; no clear D. Germline CDR1 and CDR2: MGHRA and YSYEKL. The CDR3 extends over 15 amino acids. Trimming shortened V by 0 bases and J by 10 bases, and 13 bases separated the two germline ends. In DNA form, the CDR3 reads TGCGCCAGCAGCCAAGAGCCCCCACCCTCCTCACCCCTCCACTTT. This encodes CASSQEPPPSSPLHF.

This chain uses TRBV20-1 with TRBJ2-6; D not certain. CDR3 length: 13 residues. Germline loops: CDR1 DFQATT, CDR2 SNEGSKA (reference sequence). V was clipped by 3 bases and J by 2 bases, with 5 bases between them. CDR3 bases: TGCAGTGCTAGCCCCCCTGGGGCCAACGTCCTGACTTTC. This translates into CSASPPGANVLTF.

This clonotype was seen a handful of times. The rearrangement links TRBV12-3 or TRBV12-4 to TRBJ2-7, with TRBD2 matching over 7 bases. With 3 bases clipped from V and 1 base from J, the junction kept 3 bases outside the gene matches. This CDR3 comprises 14 residues. The chain's CDR3 is CASSLWGGSYEQYF. CDR3 coding DNA: TGTGCCAGCAGTTTGTGGGGGGGTTCCTACGAGCAGTACTTC.

This chain links TRBV7-2 with TRBJ1-2; D gene ambiguous. This CDR3 is built from 13 residues. The V end lost 3 bases, the J end lost 5 bases, and 10 bases lay between the germline ends. Per germline, CDR1 SGHTA and CDR2 FQGNSA. The CDR3 coding sequence is TGTGCCAGCAGCTTCCCACTTATTTATGGCTACACCTTC. This sequence encodes CASSFPLIYGYTF. The whole variable domain, filled in from reference TRBV7-2 and TRBJ1-2, reads GAGVSQSPSNKVTEKGKDVELRCDPISGHTALYWYRQSLGQGLEFLIYFQGNSAPDKSGLPSDRFSAERTGGSVSTLTIQRTQQEDSAVYLCASSFPLIYGYTFGSGTRLTVV.

V is TRBV21-1 and J is TRBJ2-2; TRBD1 is the table's D call and was not checked against the DNA. TRBV21-1 is noted as a pseudogene. The CDR3 is 16 amino acids. The CDR3 loop reads CASSIGDRGRPGELFF. The CDR3 nucleotides are TGTGCCAGCAGCATTGGTGACAGGGGGCGACCCGGGGAGCTGTTTTTT.

This clonotype has just a few counts. The chain combines TRBV20-1 with TRBJ1-6, with 7 bases aligning to TRBD1. J gave up 10 bases and V 4 bases, and 7 bases lay outside the gene matches. CDR1 is DFQATT and CDR2 is SNEGSKA in the germline V gene (reference sequence). The CDR3 length is 13 residues. CDR3 nucleotide sequence: TGCAGTGCTATGCAGACAGGGCTCTCACCCCTCCACTTT. As protein: CSAMQTGLSPLHF.

The table lists this clonotype with many counts. The V and J genes are TRBV20-1 and TRBJ2-3; 12 bases agree with TRBD2. The CDR3 length is 15 residues. Germline values: CDR1 DFQATT, CDR2 SNEGSKA (reference sequence). V shed 3 bases, J shed 4 bases, and the junction held 5 bases outside the gene matches. CDR3 in amino acids: CSASLLAGGSDTQYF. The CDR3 DNA follows: TGCAGTGCTAGCTTACTAGCGGGGGGCTCAGATACGCAGTATTTT.

The chain links TRBV4-1 to TRBJ2-1; 15 nucleotides match TRBD2. The CDR3 has 19 residues. V dropped 1 base and J dropped 7; count of bases not matched to a gene: 11. CDR1 and CDR2 (germline): MGHRA, YSYEKL. The CDR3 spells CASSQVWTSGGASLNEQFF. The CDR3 nucleotides read TGCGCCAGCAGCCAAGTATGGACTAGCGGGGGGGCATCGCTAAATGAGCAGTTCTTC.